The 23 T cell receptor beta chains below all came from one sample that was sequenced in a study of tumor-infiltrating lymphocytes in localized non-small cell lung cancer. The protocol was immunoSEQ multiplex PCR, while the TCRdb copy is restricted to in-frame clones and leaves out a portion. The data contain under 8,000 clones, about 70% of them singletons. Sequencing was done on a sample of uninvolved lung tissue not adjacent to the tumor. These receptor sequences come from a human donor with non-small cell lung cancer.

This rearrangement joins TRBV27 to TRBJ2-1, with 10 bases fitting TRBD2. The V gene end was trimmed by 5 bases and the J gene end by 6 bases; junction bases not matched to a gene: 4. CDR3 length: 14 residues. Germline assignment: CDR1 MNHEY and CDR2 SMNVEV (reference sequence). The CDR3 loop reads CASSLRTSGNEQFF. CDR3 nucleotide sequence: TGTGCCAGCAGTCTCAGGACTAGCGGCAATGAGCAGTTCTTC.

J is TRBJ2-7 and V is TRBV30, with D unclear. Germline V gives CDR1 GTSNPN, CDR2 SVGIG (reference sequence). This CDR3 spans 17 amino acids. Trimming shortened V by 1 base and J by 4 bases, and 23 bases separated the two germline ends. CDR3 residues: CAWSAQRAFPPVYEQYF. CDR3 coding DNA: TGTGCCTGGAGTGCCCAGAGAGCGTTTCCCCCCGTTTACGAGCAGTACTTC. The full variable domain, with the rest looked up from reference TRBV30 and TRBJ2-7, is SQTIHQWPATLVQPVGSPLSLECTVEGTSNPNLYWYRQAAGRGLQLLFYSVGIGQISSEVPQNLSASRPQDRQFILSSKKLLLSDSGFYLCAWSAQRAFPPVYEQYFGPGTRLTVT.

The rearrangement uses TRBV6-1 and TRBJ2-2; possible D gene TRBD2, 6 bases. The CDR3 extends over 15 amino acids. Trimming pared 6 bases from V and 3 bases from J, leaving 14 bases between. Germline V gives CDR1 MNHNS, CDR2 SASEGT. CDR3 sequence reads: CASRFGGADTGELFF. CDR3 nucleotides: TGTGCCAGCAGATTCGGGGGAGCGGACACCGGGGAGCTGTTTTTT.

CDR3: CASSAHSGGAVPGANVLTF. The CDR3 DNA sequence: TGTGCCAGCAGCGCCCATTCAGGGGGCGCGGTCCCTGGGGCCAACGTCCTGACTTTC. The chain links TRBV9 to TRBJ2-6; 8 bases fit TRBD1. Trimming cost V 3 bases and J 2 bases; bases outside gene matches: 13. CDR3 size: 19 residues. CDR1 and CDR2 (germline): SGDLS, YYNGEE. Supplemented by reference TRBV9 and TRBJ2-6, the full variable domain reads DSGVTQTPKHLITATGQRVTLRCSPRSGDLSVYWYQQSLDQGLQFLIQYYNGEERAKGNILERFSAQQFPDLHSELNLSSLELGDSALYFCASSAHSGGAVPGANVLTFGAGSRLTVL.

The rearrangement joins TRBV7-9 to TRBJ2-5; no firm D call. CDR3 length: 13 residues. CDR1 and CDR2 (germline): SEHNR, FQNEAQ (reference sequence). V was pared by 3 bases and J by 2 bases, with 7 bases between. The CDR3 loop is CASSFPPQETQYF. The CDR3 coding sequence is TGTGCCAGCAGCTTCCCACCGCAAGAGACCCAGTACTTC.

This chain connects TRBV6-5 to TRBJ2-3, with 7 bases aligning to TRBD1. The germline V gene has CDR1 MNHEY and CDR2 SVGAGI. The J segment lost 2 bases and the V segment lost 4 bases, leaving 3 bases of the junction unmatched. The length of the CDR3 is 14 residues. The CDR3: CASSLGQYTDTQYF. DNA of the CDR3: TGTGCCAGCAGTTTGGGACAGTACACAGATACGCAGTATTTT.

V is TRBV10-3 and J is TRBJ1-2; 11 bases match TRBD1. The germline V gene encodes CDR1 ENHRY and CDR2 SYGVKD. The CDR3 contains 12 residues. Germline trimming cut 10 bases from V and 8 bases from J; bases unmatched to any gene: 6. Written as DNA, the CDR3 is TGTGCCAGCGGACAGGGGGCGCCCGGCTACACCTTC. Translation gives CASGQGAPGYTF.

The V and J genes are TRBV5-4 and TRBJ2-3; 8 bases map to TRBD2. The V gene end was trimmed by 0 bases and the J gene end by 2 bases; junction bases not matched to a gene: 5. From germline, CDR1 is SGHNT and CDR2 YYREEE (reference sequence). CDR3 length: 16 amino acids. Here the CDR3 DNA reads TGTGCCAGCAGCTTGGCTTTAGCGGGAACCACAGATACGCAGTATTTT. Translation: CASSLALAGTTDTQYF.

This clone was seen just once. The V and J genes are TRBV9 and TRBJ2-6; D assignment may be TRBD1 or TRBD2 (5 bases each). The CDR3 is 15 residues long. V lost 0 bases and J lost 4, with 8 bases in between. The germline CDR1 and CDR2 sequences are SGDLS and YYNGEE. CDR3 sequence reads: CASSVEGSGANVLTF. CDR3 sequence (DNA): TGTGCCAGCAGCGTAGAGGGGAGCGGGGCCAACGTCCTGACTTTC. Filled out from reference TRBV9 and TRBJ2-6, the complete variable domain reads DSGVTQTPKHLITATGQRVTLRCSPRSGDLSVYWYQQSLDQGLQFLIQYYNGEERAKGNILERFSAQQFPDLHSELNLSSLELGDSALYFCASSVEGSGANVLTFGAGSRLTVL.

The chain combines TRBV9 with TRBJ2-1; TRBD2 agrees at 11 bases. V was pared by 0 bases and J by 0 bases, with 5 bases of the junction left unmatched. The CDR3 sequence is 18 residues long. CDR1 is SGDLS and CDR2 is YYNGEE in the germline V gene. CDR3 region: CASSVGGLAASSYNEQFF. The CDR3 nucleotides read TGTGCCAGCAGCGTAGGGGGACTAGCGGCCAGCTCCTACAATGAGCAGTTCTTC. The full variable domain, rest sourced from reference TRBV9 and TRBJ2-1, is DSGVTQTPKHLITATGQRVTLRCSPRSGDLSVYWYQQSLDQGLQFLIQYYNGEERAKGNILERFSAQQFPDLHSELNLSSLELGDSALYFCASSVGGLAASSYNEQFFGPGTRLTVL.

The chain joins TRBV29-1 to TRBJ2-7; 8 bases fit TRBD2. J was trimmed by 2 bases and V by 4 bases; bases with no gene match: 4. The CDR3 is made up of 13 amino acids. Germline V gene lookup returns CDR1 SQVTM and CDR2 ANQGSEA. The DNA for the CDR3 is TGCAGCGTTGGGGTGCGGGAGGCCTACGAGCAGTACTTC. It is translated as CSVGVREAYEQYF.

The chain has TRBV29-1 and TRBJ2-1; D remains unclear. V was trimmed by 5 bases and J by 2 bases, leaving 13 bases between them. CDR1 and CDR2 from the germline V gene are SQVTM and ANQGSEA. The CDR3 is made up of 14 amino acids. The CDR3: CSVFGVGTYNEQFF. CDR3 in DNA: TGCAGCGTTTTCGGCGTAGGCACCTACAATGAGCAGTTCTTC.

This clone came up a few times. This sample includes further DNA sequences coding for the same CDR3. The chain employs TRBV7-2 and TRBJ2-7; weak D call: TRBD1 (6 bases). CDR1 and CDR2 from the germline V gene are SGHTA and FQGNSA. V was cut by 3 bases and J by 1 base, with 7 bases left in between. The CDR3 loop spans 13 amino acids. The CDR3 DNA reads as TGTGCCAGCAGCTTCGGACAGTCCTACGAGCAGTACTTC. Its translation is CASSFGQSYEQYF.

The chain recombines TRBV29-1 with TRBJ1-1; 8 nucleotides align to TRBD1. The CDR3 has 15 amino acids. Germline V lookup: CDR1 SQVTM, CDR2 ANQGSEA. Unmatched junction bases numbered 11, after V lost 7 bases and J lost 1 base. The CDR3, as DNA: TGCAGCGCGGGAATCCCAGGGGGCGCGAACACTGAAGCTTTCTTT. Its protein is CSAGIPGGANTEAFF.

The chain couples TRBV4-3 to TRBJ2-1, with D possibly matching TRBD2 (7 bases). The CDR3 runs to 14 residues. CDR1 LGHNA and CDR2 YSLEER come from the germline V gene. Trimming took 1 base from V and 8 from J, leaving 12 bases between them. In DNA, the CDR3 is TGCGCCAGCAGCCAAGCGGGGGGCGAGGATGAGCAGTTCTTC. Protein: CASSQAGGEDEQFF.

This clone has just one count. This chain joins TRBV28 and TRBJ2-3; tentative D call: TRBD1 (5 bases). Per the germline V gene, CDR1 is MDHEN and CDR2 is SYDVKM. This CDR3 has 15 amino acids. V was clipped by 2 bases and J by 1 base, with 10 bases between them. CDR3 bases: TGTGCCAGCAGTTTAGTCACAGGCCGCACAGATACGCAGTATTTT. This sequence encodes CASSLVTGRTDTQYF.

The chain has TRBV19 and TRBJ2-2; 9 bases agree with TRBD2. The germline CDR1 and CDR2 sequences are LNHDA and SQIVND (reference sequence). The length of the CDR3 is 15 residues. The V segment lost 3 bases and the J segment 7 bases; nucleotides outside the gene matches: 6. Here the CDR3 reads CASSMGLAKSGELFF. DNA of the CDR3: TGTGCCAGTAGTATGGGACTAGCCAAAAGCGGGGAGCTGTTTTTT.

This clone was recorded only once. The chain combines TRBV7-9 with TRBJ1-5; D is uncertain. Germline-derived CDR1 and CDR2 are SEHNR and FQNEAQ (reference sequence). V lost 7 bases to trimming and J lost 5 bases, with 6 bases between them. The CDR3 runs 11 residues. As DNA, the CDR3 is TGTGCCAGCATCACCCATCAGCCCCAGCATTTT. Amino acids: CASITHQPQHF.

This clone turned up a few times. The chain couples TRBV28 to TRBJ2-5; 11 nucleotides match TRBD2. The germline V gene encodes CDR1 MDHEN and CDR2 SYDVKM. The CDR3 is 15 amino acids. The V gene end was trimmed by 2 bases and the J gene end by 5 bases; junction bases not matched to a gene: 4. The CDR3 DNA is TGTGCCAGCAGTTTACTAGCGGGAGGAGAGGAGACCCAGTACTTC. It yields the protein CASSLLAGGEETQYF.

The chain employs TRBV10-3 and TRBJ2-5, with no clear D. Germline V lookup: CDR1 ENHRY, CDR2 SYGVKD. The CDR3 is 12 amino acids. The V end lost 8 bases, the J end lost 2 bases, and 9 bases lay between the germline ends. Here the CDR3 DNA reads TGTGCCATCTCGGCTAGTCAAGAGACCCAGTACTTC. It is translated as CAISASQETQYF.

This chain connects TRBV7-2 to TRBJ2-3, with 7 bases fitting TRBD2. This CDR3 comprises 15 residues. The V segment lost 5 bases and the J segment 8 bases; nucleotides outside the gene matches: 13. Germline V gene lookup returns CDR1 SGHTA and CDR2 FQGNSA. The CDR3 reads CASSEGAGVKGTQYF. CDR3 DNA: TGTGCCAGCAGCGAAGGGGCGGGAGTCAAGGGTACGCAGTATTTT.

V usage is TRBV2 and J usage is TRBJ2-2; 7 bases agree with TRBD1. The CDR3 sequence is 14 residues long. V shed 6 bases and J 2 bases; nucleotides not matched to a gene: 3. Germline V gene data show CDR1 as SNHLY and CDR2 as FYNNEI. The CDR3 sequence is CASRWDSNTGELFF. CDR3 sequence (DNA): TGTGCCAGCAGATGGGACAGCAACACCGGGGAGCTGTTTTTT.

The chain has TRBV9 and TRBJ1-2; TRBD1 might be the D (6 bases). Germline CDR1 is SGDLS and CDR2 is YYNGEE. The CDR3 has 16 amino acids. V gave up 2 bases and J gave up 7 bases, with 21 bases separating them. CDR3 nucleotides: TGTGCCAGCAGCGTCAGCTTACAGGGATTTTATGGTGGCTACACCTTC. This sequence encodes CASSVSLQGFYGGYTF. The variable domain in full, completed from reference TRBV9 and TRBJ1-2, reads DSGVTQTPKHLITATGQRVTLRCSPRSGDLSVYWYQQSLDQGLQFLIQYYNGEERAKGNILERFSAQQFPDLHSELNLSSLELGDSALYFCASSVSLQGFYGGYTFGSGTRLTVV.